There are a few counts of the clone carrying this T cell receptor (beta chain). Its antigen remains unidentified. Gene names denote mouse genes. Read sequence stops 4 residues before the CDR3 end, and the germline J gene provides the missing end. Other DNA variants within this sample encode the same CDR3. It was with CD4, CD8alpha, NKG2D, NKG2ACE and other markers that pooled cutaneous lymph node cells were sorted. This sample stems from a study of CD8+ T cells in alopecia areata. Study summary: Recipients were roughly 7-10-week-old female C3H/HeJ mice grafted with skin from roughly 6-12-month-old C3H/HeJ donors with spontaneous alopecia.

The CDR3 sequence is 16 residues long. Germline V gives CDR1 NSQYPW, CDR2 LRSPGD (reference sequence). V dropped 3 bases and J dropped 0; count of bases not matched to a gene: 0. RNA extraction and reverse transcription yielded cDNA as sequencing template. This table comes from immunoSEQ multiplex PCR, and its TCRdb copy is limited to in-frame clones, with some not included. In total the sample includes under 350,000 clones, none of them seen once. Findings and caveats of the study: Between patients, shared TCR sequences were less clear than in mice. This was possibly due in part to HLA diversity in the patient population.

The sequencing input was CD4+ T cells sorted from a lymph node. This TCR was sampled from a C3H/HeJ mouse with alopecia areata. This strain has MHC haplotype H2-k. The J gene is TRBJ2-2, the V gene TRBV1; 11 bases agree with TRBD1. The CDR3 is CTCSAGQGANTGQLYF. CDR3 bases read: TGCACCTGCAGTGCGGGACAGGGGGCAAACACCGGG.